This T cell receptor (beta chain) was recovered during a study of T cells in Graves' hyperthyroidism and ophthalmopathy. Study-level points and caveats: Blood shared most expanded thyroid clonotypes above 0.001.

There were TCR beta CDR3 regions amplified from RNA transcripts. First-round RT-PCR with HTBI primers amplified the TCR CDR3 region. TCRdb reprocessed the multiplex PCR reads via MiXCR and lists one record per CDR3 protein. The profile shows approximately 530,000 distinct CDR3 sequences, about 20% of them singletons. Germline V gene sequence: CDR1 DFQATT, CDR2 SNEGSKA (reference sequence). The length of the CDR3 is 16 residues. Between the trimmed V and J ends, which lost 3 bases and 5 bases, there was a span of 22 bases. About this clonotype itself: Its target is not known.

The sample comprised blood. The chain is built from TRBV20-1 and TRBJ2-5, with D possibly TRBD2 on 6 matching bases. The TCR was taken from a man in his forties or fifties with Graves' ophthalmopathy. CDR3: CSASRVAGKGRETQYF. Written as DNA, the CDR3 is TGCAGTGCTAGCAGGGTGGCGGGAAAGGGCCGGGAGACCCAGTACTTC.